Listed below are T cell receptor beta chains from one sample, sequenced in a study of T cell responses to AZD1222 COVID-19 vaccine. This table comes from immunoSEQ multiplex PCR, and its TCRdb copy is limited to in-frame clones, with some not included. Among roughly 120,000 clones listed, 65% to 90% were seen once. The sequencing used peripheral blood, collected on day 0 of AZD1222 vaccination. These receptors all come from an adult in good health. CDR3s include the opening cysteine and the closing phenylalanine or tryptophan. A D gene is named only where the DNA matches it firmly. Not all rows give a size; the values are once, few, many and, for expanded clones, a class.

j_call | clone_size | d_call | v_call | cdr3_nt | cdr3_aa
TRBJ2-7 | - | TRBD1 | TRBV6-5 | TGTGCCAGCAGTTACATAGACAGGGCCCACTACGAGCAGTACTTC | CASSYIDRAHYEQYF
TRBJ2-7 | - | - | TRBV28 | TGTGCCAGCAGTTTAGCGGCCTACGAGCAGTACTTC | CASSLAAYEQYF
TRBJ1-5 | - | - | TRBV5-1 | TGCGCCAGCAGCCCGGGGGGGGAAGGTCAGCCCCAGCATTTT | CASSPGGEGQPQHF
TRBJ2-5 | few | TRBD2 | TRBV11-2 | TGTGCCAGCAGCTTAGGTACTAGCGTCCAAGAGACCCAGTACTTC | CASSLGTSVQETQYF
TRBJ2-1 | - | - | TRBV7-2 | TGTGCCAGCAGCCCCCCAAAGTTTTCTATTTACAATGAGCAGTTCTTC | CASSPPKFSIYNEQFF
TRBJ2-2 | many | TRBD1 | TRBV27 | TGTGCCAGCAGTTTAGGGACAGGGGCGTTCGCGAACACCGGGGAGCTGTTTTTT | CASSLGTGAFANTGELFF
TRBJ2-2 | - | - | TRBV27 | TGTGCCAGCAGACGTCTTGGCGCCACCGGGGAGCTGTTTTTT | CASRRLGATGELFF
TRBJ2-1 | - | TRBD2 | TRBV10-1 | TGCGCCAGCAGTGGGGCGGGGGGCGACAATGAGCAGTTCTTC | CASSGAGGDNEQFF
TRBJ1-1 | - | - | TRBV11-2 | TGTGCCAGCACCCCAGGCCCTTTGAACACTGAAGCTTTCTTT | CASTPGPLNTEAFF
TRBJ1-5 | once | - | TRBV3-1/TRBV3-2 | TGTGCCACCTTCTCTGGGACGAACAATCAGCCCCAGCATTTT | CATFSGTNNQPQHF
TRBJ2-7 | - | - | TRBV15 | TGTGCCACCAGCAGAGCGGGGGATCTACGAGGGCAGTACTTC | CATSRAGDLRGQYF